These 6 T cell receptor beta chains were all obtained from the same sample, sequenced in a study of CD8+ T cells in alopecia areata. As for treatment: oral pan-JAK inhibitor, 5-10 mg twice daily. Extracted RNA was reverse transcribed into cDNA, the sequencing template. Sequencing was performed with immunoSEQ multiplex PCR; in TCRdb, only in-frame clones are kept and a portion is missing. The sample carries 150,000 to 200,000 clones, less than 70% recorded once. The material sequenced was CD4+ T cells sorted from blood, taken between weeks 47 and 50, from a patient treated with tofacitinib. These receptors originate from a human donor with alopecia areata.

This clone was seen more than once but under ten times. The genes are TRBV25-1 and TRBJ2-2, with D maybe TRBD2 (6 bases). CDR3 length: 15 residues. V lost 5 bases and J 8 bases, leaving 18 bases between the germline ends. Looked up from germline, CDR1 is MGHDK and CDR2 is SYGVNS. CDR3 amino acids: CASSRDSKSGGELFF. In DNA form, the CDR3 reads TGTGCCAGCAGTCGGGACTCCAAATCGGGAGGGGAGCTGTTTTTT.

In its sample, this clone was seen once. This chain uses TRBV29-1 with TRBJ1-2; D perhaps matches TRBD1 (5 bases). From germline, CDR1 is SQVTM and CDR2 ANQGSEA. V dropped 5 bases and J dropped 1 base, with 14 bases sitting between them. The CDR3 sequence is 14 residues long. The CDR3 DNA is TGCAGCGTTAGACGCGGGACGGATAACTATGGCTACACCTTC. Translated, it gives CSVRRGTDNYGYTF.

Only one count was recorded for this clone. The chain has TRBV30 and TRBJ1-5, with D hard to call. CDR1 is GTSNPN, CDR2 SVGIG, per germline (reference sequence). This CDR3 is built from 15 residues. The V gene lost 0 bases and the J gene lost 0 bases, with 9 bases spanning the gap. The CDR3 DNA is TGTGCCTGGAGTGTAGGGCAGTTTAGCAATCAGCCCCAGCATTTT. It yields the protein CAWSVGQFSNQPQHF.

As for this clone: At one end, the junction sequence differs from germline, possibly due to a read error. The rearrangement joins TRBV2 to TRBJ2-5; tentative D call: TRBD2 (5 bases). CDR1 SNHLY and CDR2 FYNNEI come from the germline V gene. This CDR3 comprises 14 residues. CDR3 sequence: CTSSEGLPLETQYF. The CDR3 DNA is TGTACCAGCAGTGAAGGACTGCCACTAGAGACCCAGTACTTC.

The chain employs TRBV23-1 and TRBJ1-5; 9 positions agree with TRBD1. TRBV23-1 qualifies as an ORF whose function is uncertain. V dropped 6 bases and J dropped 3; count of bases not matched to a gene: 9. This CDR3 is 16 amino acids long. The CDR3 sequence is CASRNLGQGNNQPQHF. The CDR3 DNA follows: TGCGCCAGCAGGAACCTGGGACAGGGTAACAATCAGCCCCAGCATTTT.

V is TRBV29-1 and J is TRBJ1-2; D might be TRBD1 (5 bases). The CDR3 runs 12 residues. With 3 bases removed from V and 4 bases from J, the gap between germline ends came to 9 bases. Germline V lookup: CDR1 SQVTM, CDR2 ANQGSEA. The CDR3 DNA sequence: TGCAGCGTTGAGGGGGGTCTCTATGGCTACACCTTC. This sequence encodes CSVEGGLYGYTF.